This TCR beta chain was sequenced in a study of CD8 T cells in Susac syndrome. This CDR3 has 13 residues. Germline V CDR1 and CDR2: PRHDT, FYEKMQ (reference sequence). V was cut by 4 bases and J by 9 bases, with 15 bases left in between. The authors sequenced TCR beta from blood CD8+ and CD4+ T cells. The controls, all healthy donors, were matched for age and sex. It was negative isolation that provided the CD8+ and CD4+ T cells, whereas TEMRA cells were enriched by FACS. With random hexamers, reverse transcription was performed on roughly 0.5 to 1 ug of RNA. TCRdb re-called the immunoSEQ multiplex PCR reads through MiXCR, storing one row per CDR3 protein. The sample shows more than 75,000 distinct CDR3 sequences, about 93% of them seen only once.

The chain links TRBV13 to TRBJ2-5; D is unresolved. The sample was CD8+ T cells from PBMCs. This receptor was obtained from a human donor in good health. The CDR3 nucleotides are TGTGCCAGCAGCTCCAACCCGCTTGGGGCCCAGTACTTC. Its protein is CASSSNPLGAQYF. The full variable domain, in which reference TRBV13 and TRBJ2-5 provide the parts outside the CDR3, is AAGVIQSPRHLIKEKRETATLKCYPIPRHDTVYWYQQGPGQDPQFLISFYEKMQSDKGSIPDRFSAQQFSDYHSELNMSSLELGDSALYFCASSSNPLGAQYFGPGTRLLVL.